These T cell receptor beta chains were read from a single sample in a study of shared clonotypes between healthy human individuals. The table came from immunoSEQ multiplex PCR; TCRdb's copy has only in-frame clones and leaves some out. The sample shows around 700,000 clones, about 91% of them seen only once. The specimen was naive CD8+ T cells sorted from blood. The receptors derive from a man under 40 in good health. Both conserved end residues are part of each CDR3. A D gene is named only where the DNA matches it firmly. A row's size may be missing; if present it is once, few, many or a size class.

d_gene | j_gene | abundance | v_gene | CDR3aa | CDR3nt
- | TRBJ1-2 | - | TRBV2 | CAGSRLFGYTF | TGTGCCGGCAGTAGGCTCTTCGGCTACACCTTC
- | TRBJ2-7 | - | TRBV6-1 | CASDPNTVSYEQYF | TGTGCCAGCGATCCAAATACCGTCTCCTACGAGCAGTACTTC
TRBD1 | TRBJ2-5 | - | TRBV27 | CASSPGQGVSMETQYF | TGTGCCAGCAGCCCCGGACAGGGGGTTAGTATGGAGACCCAGTACTTC
- | TRBJ1-4 | - | TRBV5-4 | CASSPRDDNEKLFF | TGTGCCAGCAGCCCGAGGGACGACAATGAAAAACTGTTTTTT
- | TRBJ1-1 | - | TRBV29-1 | CSVEVLGKGLGTEAFF | TGCAGCGTTGAAGTTTTGGGAAAAGGCTTAGGCACTGAAGCTTTCTTT
TRBD2 | TRBJ2-7 | - | TRBV10-3 | CAISDSGTINEQYF | TGTGCCATCAGTGACTCCGGGACTATAAACGAGCAGTACTTC
- | TRBJ2-3 | - | TRBV28 | CASSFIGRTDTQYF | TGTGCCAGCAGTTTCATCGGGAGAACAGATACGCAGTATTTT
- | TRBJ2-7 | once | TRBV7-9 | CASSLLTGPSYEQYF | TGTGCCAGCAGCTTATTGACAGGTCCTTCCTACGAGCAGTACTTC
- | TRBJ2-7 | - | TRBV25-1 | CASSYPTGTRSYEQYF | TGTGCCAGCAGTTATCCCACCGGGACACGCTCCTACGAGCAGTACTTC
- | TRBJ1-4 | - | TRBV12-2 | CASRLEGGREGSTNEKLFF | TGTGCAAGTCGCTTAGAAGGGGGCAGGGAAGGGTCAACTAATGAAAAACTGTTTTTT